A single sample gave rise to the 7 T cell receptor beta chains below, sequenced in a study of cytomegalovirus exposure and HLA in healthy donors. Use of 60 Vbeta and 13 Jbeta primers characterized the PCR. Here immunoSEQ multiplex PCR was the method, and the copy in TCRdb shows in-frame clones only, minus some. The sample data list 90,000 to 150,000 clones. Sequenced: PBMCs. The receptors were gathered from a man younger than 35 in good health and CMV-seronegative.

The chain's CDR3 is CAWSGGQRCGYTF. As DNA, the CDR3 is TGTGCCTGGAGTGGGGGACAGAGATGTGGCTACACCTTC. J is TRBJ1-2 and V is TRBV30; 7 nucleotides agree with TRBD1. The CDR3 totals 13 residues. CDR1 and CDR2 from the germline V gene are GTSNPN and SVGIG (reference sequence). The trim removed 1 base at V and 7 bases at J, leaving 6 bases unmatched.

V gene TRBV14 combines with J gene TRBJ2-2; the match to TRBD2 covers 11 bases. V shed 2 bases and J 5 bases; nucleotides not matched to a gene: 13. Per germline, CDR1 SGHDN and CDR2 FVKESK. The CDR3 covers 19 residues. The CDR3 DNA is TGTGCCAGCAGCCAATCAGTCGTTAGACTAGCGGGGACAACCGGGGAGCTGTTTTTT. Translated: CASSQSVVRLAGTTGELFF. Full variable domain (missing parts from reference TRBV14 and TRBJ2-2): EAGVTQFPSHSVIEKGQTVTLRCDPISGHDNLYWYRRVMGKEIKFLLHFVKESKQDESGMPNNRFLAERTGGTYSTLKVQPAELEDSGVYFCASSQSVVRLAGTTGELFFGEGSRLTVL.

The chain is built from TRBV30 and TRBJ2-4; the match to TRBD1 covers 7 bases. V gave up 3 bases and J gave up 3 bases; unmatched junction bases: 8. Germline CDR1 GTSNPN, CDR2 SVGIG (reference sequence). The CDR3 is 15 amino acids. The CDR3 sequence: CAWRKQGWGKNIQYF. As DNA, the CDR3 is TGTGCCTGGAGAAAACAGGGGTGGGGCAAAAACATTCAGTACTTC.

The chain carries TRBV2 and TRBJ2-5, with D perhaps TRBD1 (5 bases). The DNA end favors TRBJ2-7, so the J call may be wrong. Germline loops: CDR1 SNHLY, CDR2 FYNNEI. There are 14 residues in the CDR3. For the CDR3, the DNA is TGTGCCAGCAGTTCGCAGGGTTCCGGCTACGAGCAGTACTTC. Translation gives CASSSQGSGYEQYF.

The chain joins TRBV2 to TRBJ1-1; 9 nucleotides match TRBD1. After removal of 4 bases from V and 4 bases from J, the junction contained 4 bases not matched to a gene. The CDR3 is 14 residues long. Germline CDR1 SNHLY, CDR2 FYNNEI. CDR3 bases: TGTGCCAGCAGTGCACAGGGGGCTGGCACTGAAGCTTTCTTT. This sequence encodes CASSAQGAGTEAFF.

Here the CDR3 DNA reads TGTGCCAGCAGTACAGCCGGGACAACGGAATCTGCACCCCTCCACTTT. This encodes CASSTAGTTESAPLHF. The chain employs TRBV28 and TRBJ1-6; maybe TRBD1 (6 bases). The CDR3 contains 16 residues. Trimming pared 5 bases from V and 11 bases from J, leaving 22 bases between. The V gene's germline CDR1 is MDHEN and CDR2 SYDVKM.

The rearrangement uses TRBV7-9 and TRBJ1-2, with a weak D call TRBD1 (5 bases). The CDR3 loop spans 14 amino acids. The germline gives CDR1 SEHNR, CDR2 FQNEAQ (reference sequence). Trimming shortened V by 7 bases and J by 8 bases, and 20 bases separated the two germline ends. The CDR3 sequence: CASTPGGAGKGYTF. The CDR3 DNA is TGTGCCAGCACCCCCGGGGGAGCAGGGAAAGGCTACACCTTC.